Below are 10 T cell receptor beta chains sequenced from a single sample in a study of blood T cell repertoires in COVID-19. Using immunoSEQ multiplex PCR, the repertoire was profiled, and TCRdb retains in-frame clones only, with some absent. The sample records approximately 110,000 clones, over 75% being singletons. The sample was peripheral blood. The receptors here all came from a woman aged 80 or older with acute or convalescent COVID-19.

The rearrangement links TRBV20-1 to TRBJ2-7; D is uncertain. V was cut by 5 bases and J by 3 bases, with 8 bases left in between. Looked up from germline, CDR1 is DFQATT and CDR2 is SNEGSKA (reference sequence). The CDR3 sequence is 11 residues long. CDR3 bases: TGCAGTGCTCAACAGCACTACGAGCAGTACTTC. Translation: CSAQQHYEQYF.

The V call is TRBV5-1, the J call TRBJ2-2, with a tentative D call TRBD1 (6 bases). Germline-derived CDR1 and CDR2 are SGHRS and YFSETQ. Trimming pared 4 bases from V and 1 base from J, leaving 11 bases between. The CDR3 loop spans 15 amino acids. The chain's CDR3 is CASSGPGQNTGELFF. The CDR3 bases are TGCGCCAGCAGCGGGCCGGGACAGAACACCGGGGAGCTGTTTTTT.

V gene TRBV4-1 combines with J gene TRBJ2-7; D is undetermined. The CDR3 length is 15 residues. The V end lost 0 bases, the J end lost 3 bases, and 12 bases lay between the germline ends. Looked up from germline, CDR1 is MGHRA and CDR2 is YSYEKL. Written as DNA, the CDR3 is TGCGCCAGCAGCCAAGATCCAGAGGAAAGCTACGAGCAGTACTTC. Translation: CASSQDPEESYEQYF.

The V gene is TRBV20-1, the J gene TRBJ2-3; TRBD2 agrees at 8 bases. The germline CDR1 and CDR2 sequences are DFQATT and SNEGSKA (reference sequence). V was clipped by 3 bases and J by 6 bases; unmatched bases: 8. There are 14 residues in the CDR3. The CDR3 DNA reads TGCAGTGCTAGTCGGGGGGGCCCCACGGATACGCAGTATTTT. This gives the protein CSASRGGPTDTQYF.

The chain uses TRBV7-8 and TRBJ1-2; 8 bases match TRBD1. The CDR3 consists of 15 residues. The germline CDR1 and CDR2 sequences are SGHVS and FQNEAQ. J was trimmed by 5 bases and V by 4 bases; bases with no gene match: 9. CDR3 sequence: CASSYLQGVGYGYTF. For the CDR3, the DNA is TGTGCCAGCAGCTACTTACAGGGGGTAGGATATGGCTACACCTTC.

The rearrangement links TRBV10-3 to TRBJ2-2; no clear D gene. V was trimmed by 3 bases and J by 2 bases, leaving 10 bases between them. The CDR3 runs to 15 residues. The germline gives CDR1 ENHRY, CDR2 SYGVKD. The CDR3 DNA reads TGTGCCATCAGTGACGGTGAAAAAAACACCGGGGAGCTGTTTTTT. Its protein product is CAISDGEKNTGELFF.

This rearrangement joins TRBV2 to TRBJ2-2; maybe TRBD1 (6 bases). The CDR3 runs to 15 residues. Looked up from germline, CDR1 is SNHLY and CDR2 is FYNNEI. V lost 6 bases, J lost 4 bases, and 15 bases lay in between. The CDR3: CASRRTAPSTGELFF. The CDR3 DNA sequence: TGTGCCAGCAGAAGGACAGCCCCGAGCACCGGGGAGCTGTTTTTT. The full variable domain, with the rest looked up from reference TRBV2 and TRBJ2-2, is EPEVTQTPSHQVTQMGQEVILRCVPISNHLYFYWYRQILGQKVEFLVSFYNNEISEKSEIFDDQFSVERPDGSNFTLKIRSTKLEDSAMYFCASRRTAPSTGELFFGEGSRLTVL.

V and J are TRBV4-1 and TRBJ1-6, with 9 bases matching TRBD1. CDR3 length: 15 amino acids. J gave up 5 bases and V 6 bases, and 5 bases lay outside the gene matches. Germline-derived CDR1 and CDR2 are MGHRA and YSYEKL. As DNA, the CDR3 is TGCGCCAGCAGACGGGACAGGGAAGATAATTCACCCCTCCACTTT. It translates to CASRRDREDNSPLHF.

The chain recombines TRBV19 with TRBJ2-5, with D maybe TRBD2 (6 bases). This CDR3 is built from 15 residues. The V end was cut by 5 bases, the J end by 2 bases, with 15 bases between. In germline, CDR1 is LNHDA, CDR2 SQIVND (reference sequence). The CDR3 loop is CASSPATGGQETQYF. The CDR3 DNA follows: TGTGCCAGTAGTCCAGCCACCGGGGGACAAGAGACCCAGTACTTC.

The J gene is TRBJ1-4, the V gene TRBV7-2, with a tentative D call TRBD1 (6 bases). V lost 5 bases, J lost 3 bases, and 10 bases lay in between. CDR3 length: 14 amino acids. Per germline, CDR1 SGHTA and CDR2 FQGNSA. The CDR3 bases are TGTGCCAGCAGCCAACAGGGCTCTAATGAAAAACTGTTTTTT. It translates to CASSQQGSNEKLFF.